This T cell receptor beta chain emerged from a study of blood T cell repertoires in COVID-19 (TCRdb year 2020). With regard to the full study: Samples from collaborators originated in the United States, Italy and Spain and spanned both the acute and convalescent phases of COVID-19. Subjects who had been exposed to COVID-19, were actively infected with it, or had recovered from it provided the deeply sampled blood TCRbeta repertoires that made up the dataset. Where HLA class I and class II types were available, the types were taken from metadata supplied by the sample provider, not from assay-based typing. The sample metadata nearly always contained a de-identified subject ID, COVID-19 status, age in years and sex. A freely available public database, intended as a resource for researchers studying the immune response to SARS-CoV-2, is where the repertoires were released. Samples were obtained from the ongoing ImmuneRACE study (first 160 participants) and from about 1,300 subjects provided by 6 global collaborators. The prospective study material was composed of cDNA or gDNA derived from T cells, B-cell-depleted T cells, or PBMCs.

The immunoSEQ Assay, a bias-controlled multiplex PCR, was used to amplify TCRbeta CDR3 regions from genomic DNA. The authors' pipeline ran thus. The number of nucleated cells in each sample was estimated by amplification of reference gene primers within the assay. Sequence reads were collapsed and filtered to measure the absolute abundance of every unique TCRbeta CDR3 rearrangement. For each sample, productive Simpson clonality was calculated by taking the square root of Simpson's diversity index across productive rearrangements. Entries here come from immuneACCESS through TCRdb and include only in-frame sequences with V and J called. Some clones fail to appear in such tables; in the studies checked, an unresolved V gene covers under half of the shortfall, and the cause of the remainder is unknown. D and trimming were read from the DNA, whereas the V and J calls and clone size are those reported in that table. The sample yields 65,000 to 70,000 clones; about 74% were counted once. The top ten clonotypes cover roughly 20% of the sample.

Whole blood was collected in K2EDTA tubes by collaborating institutions according to the institutions' own protocols. For TCRbeta analysis, collaborators shipped samples as frozen whole blood, isolated PBMCs, or DNA extracted from either of those sample types. The investigation overall reported the following: How much clinical and demographic metadata was included differed by source and by participant, and the metadata was provided uncurated.

Turning to this clone: Its target antigen remains unknown. Nothing much larger sits one base from this clone, and base qualities are not available.

This sequence was found in a human donor in a cohort sampled during active COVID-19. The sequencing sample was made of peripheral blood.

The sequence in DNA is TGTGCCAGCAGCCAAGGGGCGGGGTCTGGCTACACCTTC. This encodes CASSQGAGSGYTF. The rearrangement joined TRBV3-1 (or the pseudogene TRBV3-2) to TRBJ1-2, with the D gene too uncertain to name. The CDR3 goes from the cysteine to the phenylalanine over 13 residues. The DNA shown is the 39-base CDR3, in frame from base 1. The germline V gene (reference sequence) yields LGHDT for CDR1 and YNNKEL for CDR2. V gives up 1 base and J gives up 7 bases, and the segment between their germline ends measures 10 bases.